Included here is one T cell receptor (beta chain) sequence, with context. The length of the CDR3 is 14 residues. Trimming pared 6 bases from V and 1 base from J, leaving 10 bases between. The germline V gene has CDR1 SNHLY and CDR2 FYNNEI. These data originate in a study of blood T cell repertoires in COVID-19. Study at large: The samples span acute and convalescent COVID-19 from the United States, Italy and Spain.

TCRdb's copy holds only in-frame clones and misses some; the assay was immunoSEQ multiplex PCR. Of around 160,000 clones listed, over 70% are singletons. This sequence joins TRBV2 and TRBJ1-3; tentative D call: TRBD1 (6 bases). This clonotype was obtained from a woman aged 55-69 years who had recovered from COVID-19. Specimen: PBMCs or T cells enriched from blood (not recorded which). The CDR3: CASSSTGSGNTIYF. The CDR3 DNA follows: TGTGCCAGCAGCTCAACAGGGTCTGGAAACACCATATATTTT. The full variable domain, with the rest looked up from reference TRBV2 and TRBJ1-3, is EPEVTQTPSHQVTQMGQEVILRCVPISNHLYFYWYRQILGQKVEFLVSFYNNEISEKSEIFDDQFSVERPDGSNFTLKIRSTKLEDSAMYFCASSSTGSGNTIYFGEGSWLTVV.